The 15 T cell receptor beta chains given below trace back to one sample, sequenced in a study of blood T cells in healthy people across ages. It was with a sample-barcoded 5' primer and a J-beta primer mix that a second PCR of roughly 7 to 12 cycles was run. TCRdb re-derived calls from the 5' RACE reads in MiXCR, one entry per CDR3 protein. The sample records about 1.5 million distinct CDR3 sequences, 35% to 45% being singletons. Sample: blood. The receptors were gathered from a woman under 30 in good health.

V gene TRBV5-1 combines with J gene TRBJ2-1; TRBD2 matches at 7 bases. Germline trimming cut 6 bases from V and 7 bases from J; bases unmatched to any gene: 13. Per germline, CDR1 SGHRS and CDR2 YFSETQ. CDR3 size: 15 residues. CDR3 region: CASNGEGGPTNEQFF. The CDR3 DNA sequence: TGCGCCAGCAACGGCGAGGGAGGGCCAACGAATGAGCAGTTCTTC. The full variable domain, rest sourced from reference TRBV5-1 and TRBJ2-1, is KAGVTQTPRYLIKTRGQQVTLSCSPISGHRSVSWYQQTPGQGLQFLFEYFSETQRNKGNFPGRFSGRQFSNSRSEMNVSTLELGDSALYLCASNGEGGPTNEQFFGPGTRLTVL.

V gene TRBV7-9 combines with J gene TRBJ1-1, with D possibly being TRBD1 (5 bases). Trimming left V 5 bases short and J 0 bases short, with 16 bases between. The germline V gene encodes CDR1 SEHNR and CDR2 FQNEAQ (reference sequence). The CDR3 runs 16 residues. The CDR3 protein is CASSPSLAGLNTEAFF. CDR3 sequence (DNA): TGTGCCAGCAGCCCCTCCCTGGCAGGGCTGAACACTGAAGCTTTCTTT.

The CDR3 region has the DNA TGTGCCACGGCCGGGTCACCCTCCTACGAGCAGTACTTC. Translating it yields CATAGSPSYEQYF. The chain carries TRBV24-1 and TRBJ2-7; D is ambiguous. V lost 10 bases and J lost 0, with 12 bases in between. The CDR3 totals 13 residues. Germline-derived CDR1 and CDR2 are KGHDR and SFDVKD.

This clonotype appeared a single time. V is TRBV29-1 and J is TRBJ1-4, with a weak D call TRBD1 (5 bases). CDR3 length equals 12 residues. Germline V gives CDR1 SQVTM, CDR2 ANQGSEA. The germline V and J ends were trimmed by 5 bases and 7 bases, with 11 bases remaining between them. For the CDR3, the DNA is TGCAGCGTTCGGGGGTGGAGTGAAAAACTGTTTTTT. This encodes CSVRGWSEKLFF. Combining the CDR3 with reference TRBV29-1 and TRBJ1-4 gives the whole variable domain SAVISQKPSRDICQRGTSLTIQCQVDSQVTMMFWYRQQPGQSLTLIATANQGSEATYESGFVIDKFPISRPNLTFSTLTVSNMSPEDSSIYLCSVRGWSEKLFFGSGTQLSVL.

The chain links TRBV5-4 to TRBJ2-7, with D possibly being TRBD1 (5 bases). Germline V gene data show CDR1 as SGHNT and CDR2 as YYREEE (reference sequence). Trimming removed 3 bases at V and 4 bases at J, with 14 bases between. The length of the CDR3 is 14 residues. For the CDR3, the DNA is TGTGCCAGCAGCTCGGTCGGACACCCTTACGAGCAGTACTTC. The encoded protein is CASSSVGHPYEQYF.

The chain recombines TRBV10-3 with TRBJ2-5; the match to TRBD2 covers 14 bases. Germline assignment: CDR1 ENHRY and CDR2 SYGVKD. Germline trimming cut 0 bases from V and 11 bases from J; bases unmatched to any gene: 5. The CDR3 is made up of 15 amino acids. CDR3 in amino acids: CAISESGLAGEEQYF. CDR3 sequence (DNA): TGTGCCATCAGTGAGTCGGGACTAGCGGGAGAGGAGCAGTACTTC.

This chain joins TRBV5-6 and TRBJ1-2, with D perhaps TRBD1 (5 bases). Trimming took off 0 bases at V and 5 bases at J, with 14 bases between the two ends. Per germline, CDR1 SGHDT and CDR2 YYEEEE. This CDR3 spans 15 amino acids. The CDR3 reads CASSLDWDGPYGYTF. CDR3 DNA: TGTGCCAGCAGCTTGGACTGGGACGGACCTTATGGCTACACCTTC.

V usage is TRBV25-1 and J usage is TRBJ2-1; 10 nucleotides line up with TRBD2. J lost 1 base, V lost 2 bases, and 11 bases had no gene match. The V gene's germline CDR1 is MGHDK and CDR2 SYGVNS. This CDR3 spans 19 amino acids. In DNA, the CDR3 is TGTGCCAGCAGTGAAAATAGCCTAGCGGGAGCAAGGTCCTACAATGAGCAGTTCTTC. Its protein product is CASSENSLAGARSYNEQFF.

Notes on this clonotype: A single base separates this from a much larger clone, so it may be a read error. J is TRBJ2-5 and V is TRBV28, with 9 bases identical to TRBD2. Germline V gene sequence: CDR1 MDHEN, CDR2 SYDVKM. This CDR3 region has 17 residues. The V gene end was trimmed by 3 bases and the J gene end by 11 bases; junction bases not matched to a gene: 19. The CDR3 coding sequence is TGTGCCAGCAGTTTCTTGTCCAGCGGGAGGATCAAAAATGAGCAGTACTTC. Translation: CASSFLSSGRIKNEQYF. The entire variable domain, with the rest obtained from reference TRBV28 and TRBJ2-5, is as follows: DVKVTQSSRYLVKRTGEKVFLECVQDMDHENMFWYRQDPGLGLRLIYFSYDVKMKEKGDIPEGYSVSREKKERFSLILESASTNQTSMYLCASSFLSSGRIKNEQYFGPGTRLLVL.

This clonotype has more than one count but fewer than ten. V and J are TRBV28 and TRBJ1-5, with 10 bases fitting TRBD1. CDR1 and CDR2 from the germline V gene are MDHEN and SYDVKM. The CDR3 runs 16 residues. J was trimmed by 6 bases and V by 5 bases; bases with no gene match: 10. The CDR3 protein is CASSKPGQGLGQPQHF. CDR3 bases: TGTGCCAGCAGTAAACCGGGACAGGGGTTAGGTCAGCCCCAGCATTTT.

This chain uses TRBV4-3 with TRBJ2-7; 7 positions agree with TRBD2. Trimming took 1 base from V and 1 from J; bases not matched to a gene: 4. This CDR3 comprises 15 residues. Germline CDR1 LGHNA, CDR2 YSLEER. CDR3 region: CASSQGSGASYEQYF. DNA for the CDR3: TGCGCCAGCAGCCAAGGGAGCGGGGCGTCCTACGAGCAGTACTTC.

This clonotype was observed a few times. J is TRBJ2-1 and V is TRBV25-1, with a weak D call TRBD1 (5 bases). Germline CDR1 and CDR2: MGHDK and SYGVNS. V shed 2 bases and J shed 8 bases, with 13 bases lying between them. The CDR3 covers 14 residues. The CDR3 DNA sequence: TGTGCCAGCAGTGAAGGGGCAAGTTGGGATGAGCAGTTCTTC. The encoded protein is CASSEGASWDEQFF.

As to this clonotype: A junction end diverges from the germline sequence, so it may reflect a read error. The chain is built from TRBV20-1 and TRBJ2-7; 8 bases align to TRBD2. Germline-derived CDR1 and CDR2 are DFQATT and SNEGSKA (reference sequence). The CDR3 has 15 residues. This CDR3 reads CSASHREGLSYERYF. CDR3 DNA: TGCAGTGCTAGTCACCGGGAGGGTCTATCCTACGAGCGGTACTTC.

This clonotype was observed a few times. V usage is TRBV4-3 and J usage is TRBJ2-1; either TRBD1 or TRBD2 may fit D (5 bases each). CDR1 and CDR2 from the germline V gene are LGHNA and YSLEER. The CDR3 sequence is 14 residues long. Trimming cost V 1 base and J 8 bases, with 12 bases left between them. The CDR3 protein is CASSQALRGDEQFF. CDR3 nucleotide sequence: TGCGCCAGCAGCCAAGCCCTACGGGGCGATGAGCAGTTCTTC.

The chain's CDR3 is CASSATTGLTEAFF. DNA for the CDR3: TGTGCCAGCAGTGCAACGACAGGGTTGACTGAAGCTTTCTTT. The chain recombines TRBV6-6 with TRBJ1-1, with TRBD1 matching over 7 bases. The CDR3 has 14 amino acids. In germline, CDR1 is MNHNY, CDR2 SVGAGI (reference sequence). With V trimmed by 5 bases and J by 5 bases, 8 bases remained unmatched.